This T cell receptor (beta chain) is drawn from a study of regulatory T cells in long-lasting Graves disease. The overall study: For a period under 3 months, newly diagnosed Graves' patients had taken antithyroid drugs.

The time point was: newly diagnosed GD, antithyroid drugs for less than 3 months. PBMC-derived RNA was used for the TCR library. TCR beta libraries were built with iRepertoire HTBI primers and Arm-PCR of CDR3 regions. One entry per CDR3 protein results from TCRdb running MiXCR on the multiplex PCR reads. The sample yields about 620,000 distinct CDR3 sequences, 16% seen once. V trimming: 6 bases; J trimming: 5 bases; junction bases outside the gene matches: 9. Germline V CDR1 and CDR2: MDHEN, SYDVKM. CDR3 length equals 15 residues. This clonotype was counted many times. This sample also appeared in a second study, on T cells in Graves' hyperthyroidism and ophthalmopathy. That paper notes: When the TCR CDR3 underwent first-round RT-PCR, the HTBI primer set was used.

Sequencing used peripheral blood mononuclear cells (PBMCs), obtained at new diagnosis, from a patient treated with antithyroid drugs. This TCR came from a woman aged 25 to 39 with Graves disease. V is TRBV28 and J is TRBJ2-1; 8 positions match TRBD2. The CDR3 nucleotides read TGTGCCAGCAGCTTTGGGGCGGGAGGAAACAATGAGCAGTTCTTC. It encodes CASSFGAGGNNEQFF.